Following are 6 T cell receptor beta chains from one sample sequenced in a study of post-analysis software for immune sequencing data. Study-wide points: The study found TRBV5-6, TRBV5-1 and TRBV20-1 among roughly 5 TRBV segments more frequent in patients than controls.

Unique molecular identifiers were carried by the TCR beta cDNA libraries. TCRdb reprocessed the PCR reads via MiXCR and lists one record per CDR3 protein. The table has roughly 870,000 distinct CDR3 sequences, approximately 53% seen once. The antigens of these receptors remain unknown. Sequences were obtained from blood. Source of these receptors: a girl aged 5 to 17 with multiple sclerosis.

The J gene is TRBJ1-5, the V gene TRBV5-1; D is undetermined. CDR1 SGHRS and CDR2 YFSETQ come from the germline V gene. The CDR3 is made up of 14 amino acids. The ends were cut back, 0 bases at V and 4 bases at J, with 8 bases in the middle. The CDR3: CASSLGARNQPQHF. The CDR3 bases are TGCGCCAGCAGCTTGGGGGCGCGGAATCAGCCCCAGCATTTT.

The V gene is TRBV29-1, the J gene TRBJ2-3; D is uncertain. The CDR3 consists of 14 residues. V lost 3 bases to trimming and J lost 2 bases, with 12 bases between them. Germline V CDR1 and CDR2: SQVTM, ANQGSEA. This chain's CDR3 is CSVEGSFTTDTQYF. In DNA, the CDR3 is TGCAGCGTTGAGGGGTCGTTTACCACAGATACGCAGTATTTT.

The V gene is TRBV2, the J gene TRBJ2-3; perhaps TRBD2 as D (6 bases). CDR3 size: 13 residues. V was pared by 4 bases and J by 4 bases, with 9 bases between. The V gene's germline CDR1 is SNHLY and CDR2 FYNNEI. The CDR3 nucleotides read TGTGCCAGCAGTGGGGAGGTAGCAGATACGCAGTATTTT. Translated: CASSGEVADTQYF.

This clonotype was found once. The chain couples TRBV5-1 to TRBJ2-3, with D possibly TRBD2 on 6 matching bases. CDR3 length equals 15 residues. Trimming pared 4 bases from V and 4 bases from J, leaving 16 bases between. Germline V gene sequence: CDR1 SGHRS, CDR2 YFSETQ. Written as DNA, the CDR3 is TGCGCCAGCAGCAGGGGACTCAGCGAGGCAGATACGCAGTATTTT. This sequence encodes CASSRGLSEADTQYF.

The sample holds a few counts of this clonotype. The chain employs TRBV5-6 and TRBJ1-6; D is undetermined. V lost 2 bases and J lost 7, with 13 bases in between. The CDR3 is made up of 15 amino acids. Germline assignment: CDR1 SGHDT and CDR2 YYEEEE. The CDR3 DNA reads as TGTGCCAGCAGCTTAGGTCTGAAGGAAAATTCACCCCTCCACTTT. Its translation: CASSLGLKENSPLHF.

The V call is TRBV6-2 or TRBV6-3, the J call TRBJ2-7; tentative D call: TRBD2 (6 bases). The DNA matches TRBJ2-1 better at its end, which makes the J call doubtful. Germline V gene lookup returns CDR1 MNHEY and CDR2 SVGEGT. CDR3 length equals 10 residues. CDR3 amino acids: CASRSGEQFF. The CDR3 DNA reads TGTGCCAGCAGGAGCGGGGAGCAGTTCTTC.